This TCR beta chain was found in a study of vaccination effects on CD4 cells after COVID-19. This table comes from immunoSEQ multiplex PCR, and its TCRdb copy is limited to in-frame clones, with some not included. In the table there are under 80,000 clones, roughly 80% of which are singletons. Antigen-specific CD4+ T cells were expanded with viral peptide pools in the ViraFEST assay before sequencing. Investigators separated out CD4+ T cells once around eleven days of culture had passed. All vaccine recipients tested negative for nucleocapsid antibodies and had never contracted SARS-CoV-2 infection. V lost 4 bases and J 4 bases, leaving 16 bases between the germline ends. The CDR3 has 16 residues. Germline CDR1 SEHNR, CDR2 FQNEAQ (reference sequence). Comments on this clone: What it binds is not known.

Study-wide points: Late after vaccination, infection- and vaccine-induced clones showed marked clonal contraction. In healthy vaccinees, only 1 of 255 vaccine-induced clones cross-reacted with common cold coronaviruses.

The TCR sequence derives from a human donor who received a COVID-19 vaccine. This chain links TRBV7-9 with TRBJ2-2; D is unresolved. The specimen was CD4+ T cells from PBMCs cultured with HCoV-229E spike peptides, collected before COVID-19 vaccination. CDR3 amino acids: CASSSALLTVTGELFF. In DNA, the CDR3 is TGTGCCAGCAGCTCCGCCTTACTGACGGTCACCGGGGAGCTGTTTTTT.